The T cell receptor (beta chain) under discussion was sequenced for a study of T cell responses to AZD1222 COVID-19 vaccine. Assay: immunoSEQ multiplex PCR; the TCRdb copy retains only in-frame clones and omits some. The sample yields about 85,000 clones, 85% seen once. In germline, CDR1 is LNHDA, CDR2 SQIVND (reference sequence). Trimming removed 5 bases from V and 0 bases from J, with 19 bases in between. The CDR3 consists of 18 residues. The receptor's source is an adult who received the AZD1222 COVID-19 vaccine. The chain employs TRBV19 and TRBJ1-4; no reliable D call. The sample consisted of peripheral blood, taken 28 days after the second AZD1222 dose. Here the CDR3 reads CASSGPGQAETTNEKLFF. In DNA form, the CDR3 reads TGTGCCAGTAGTGGACCGGGCCAAGCGGAAACAACTAATGAAAAACTGTTTTTT.